This T cell receptor beta chain was observed in a study of vaccination effects on CD4 cells after COVID-19 (dated by TCRdb to between 2021 and 2024). Study-wide context: Post-vaccine samples across the study were collected a median of 72 days after the second dose, with a range of 14 to 241. The study compared SARS-CoV-2 spike-specific CD4+ TCR repertoires before and after mRNA vaccination in COVID-19 convalescent patients and infection-naive vaccine recipients. Altogether, roughly 10 COVID-19 convalescent patients and 4 SARS-CoV-2-naive healthy vaccine recipients made up the full study. Cultures from other donors in the study were sequenced using the Oncomine TCR Beta short-read assay on an Illumina iSeq 100. Broad study findings and their caveats: Among healthy vaccine recipients, nearly all vaccine-induced clones were SARS-CoV-2 mono-reactive, and only 1 of 255 was cross-reactive with common cold coronaviruses. Only a small number of convalescent patients were included, and no early post-infection timepoints were available, which limited the study. At late post-vaccination timepoints, both infection-induced and vaccine-induced clones showed marked clonal contraction, consistent with waning T cell responses.

The ViraFEST assay stimulated PBMC with viral peptide pools and then used TCR sequencing to identify antigen-specific CD4+ T cell clonotypes by expansion. After approximately 11 days of culture, CD4+ T cells were isolated with the EasySep CD4+ T cell isolation kit. Each participant got two doses of an mRNA SARS-CoV-2 vaccine, either BNT162b2 or mRNA-1273. None of the healthy vaccine recipients had a prior SARS-CoV-2 infection, which was confirmed by nucleocapsid antibody tests that came back negative both before and after vaccination. About 1.8 million PBMC per well were cultured with around 9.8 ug/ml peptides in IMDM containing approximately 4.7% human AB serum, approximately 10 IU/ml IL-2 and gentamicin. On days 3 and 7, half of the culture medium was replaced with fresh IL-2-containing medium. Each peptide stimulation condition was cultured in triplicate wells unless otherwise noted. PBMC were separated from whole blood using Ficoll-Paque Plus gradient centrifugation and were then either cryopreserved at -140C or used fresh. The overlapping peptide pools covered the spike proteins of SARS-CoV-2 and of the common cold coronaviruses HCoV-NL63, HCoV-OC43 and HCoV-229E. The QIAamp micro DNA kit was used to extract genomic DNA from the cultured CD4+ T cells.

A remark on this clone: Its antigen remains undetermined. The sample holds no much larger clone one base away, and base qualities are not on file.

V is reduced by 4 bases and J by 8 bases, leaving a spacing of 18 bases between them. From the cysteine up to the phenylalanine, the CDR3 has a length of 15 residues. The retained sequence is limited to the CDR3, 45 bases, with the frame set at the first base. CDR1 and CDR2 are read off the germline V gene as KGHSH and LQKENI. The library was obtained by the immunoSEQ multiplex PCR assay. DNA from the CD4+ T cells that had been cultured and isolated underwent TCR beta CDR3 sequencing. The published analysis was carried out like this. The analysis removed non-productive TCR sequences, trimmed reads to the CDR3 region, and retained only CDR3s that were 7 or more amino acids long. The MANAFEST web app was used to pick out antigen-specific clonotypes by comparing their expansion in peptide wells with that in reference cultures. For clones to be considered positive, expansion at FDR<0.05 versus reference and all other wells, an odds ratio above 5, and a frequency above 0.1% in two replicate wells were required. A clonotype was defined as cross-reactive if the clonotype was significantly expanded both in SARS-CoV-2 spike wells and in at least one common cold coronavirus spike condition. CDR3 similarity was assessed by Levenshtein distance using the stringdist R package, and unrooted trees were constructed with ape in R 3.6.1. The table was pulled from immuneACCESS by TCRdb, which kept in-frame rearrangements only. Such tables lose some clones; where checked, under half of the loss comes from unresolved V genes, and the rest has no known cause. V, J and clone size derive from that table, while D and trimming were established from the DNA sequence. Present in this sample are 75,000 to 100,000 clones, roughly 80% of which were seen just once. About 1.2% of the sample lies in the top ten.

The receptor was isolated from a human donor who received a COVID-19 vaccine. Material: CD4+ T cells from PBMCs cultured with HCoV-OC43 spike peptides, obtained after COVID-19 vaccination. What this sample's cell subset or site label stands for: HCoV-OC43 spike overlapping peptide pool stimulation. Recombination connected TRBV18 to TRBJ1-5, with the D gene too uncertain to name. The CDR3 amino acid sequence is: CASSLADSGDEPQHF. The nucleotides read TGTGCCAGCTCACTAGCCGACTCGGGCGATGAGCCCCAGCATTTT.